These 26 T cell receptor beta chains were all obtained from the same sample, sequenced in a study of cytomegalovirus exposure and HLA in healthy donors. The PCR used 60 Vbeta and 13 Jbeta primers. Measured with immunoSEQ multiplex PCR; TCRdb has only the in-frame clones, and not every one. The table lists approximately 190,000 clones, 87% of them singletons. Source material: PBMCs. All receptors derive from a man in his thirties or forties in good health and CMV-seronegative.

This clone appeared once. This chain connects TRBV4-3 to TRBJ2-1; TRBD2 aligns across 9 bases. From germline, CDR1 is LGHNA and CDR2 YSLEER. Trimming took 0 bases from V and 4 from J; bases not matched to a gene: 4. This CDR3 has 16 amino acids. CDR3 residues: CASSQDLAGIYNEQFF. The DNA of the CDR3 is TGCGCCAGCAGCCAAGATCTAGCGGGGATTTACAATGAGCAGTTCTTC.

This clone was detected a few times. The chain recombines TRBV7-8 with TRBJ1-1; 7 bases fit TRBD1. J was trimmed by 4 bases and V by 5 bases; bases with no gene match: 13. The CDR3 contains 16 residues. Looked up from germline, CDR1 is SGHVS and CDR2 is FQNEAQ. For the CDR3, the DNA is TGTGCCAGCAGCCCCCGTACGACAGGGACGGTCACTGAAGCTTTCTTT. It encodes CASSPRTTGTVTEAFF.

V usage is TRBV6-6 and J usage is TRBJ2-7; D gene unclear. This CDR3 has 11 amino acids. Germline lookup yields CDR1 MNHNY and CDR2 SVGAGI (reference sequence). Trimming shortened V by 5 bases and J by 7 bases, and 9 bases separated the two germline ends. As DNA, the CDR3 is TGTGCCAGCAGTGAGGTGGGTGAGCAGTACTTC. Protein product: CASSEVGEQYF.

This rearrangement joins TRBV10-3 to TRBJ2-1; TRBD2 is a possible D gene (5 bases). Deletions cut 8 bases from V and 5 bases from J, with 13 bases between. The CDR3 extends over 13 amino acids. Germline V gives CDR1 ENHRY, CDR2 SYGVKD. The DNA of the CDR3 is TGTGCCATCCAAACCCGGGGAGACAATGAGCAGTTCTTC. This sequence encodes CAIQTRGDNEQFF.

The count of this clone is one. Mismatch with germline at one junction end may stem from a read error. The chain joins TRBV19 to TRBJ1-2; D remains unclear. This CDR3 comprises 16 residues. Per the germline V gene, CDR1 is LNHDA and CDR2 is SQIVND (reference sequence). DNA of the CDR3: TGTGCCGGTAGTTTATCCGCGAGGCTAATAGACTATGGCTACACCTTC. Translated: CAGSLSARLIDYGYTF.

This clone was observed once. The chain has TRBV13 and TRBJ2-6, with D perhaps TRBD1 (5 bases). CDR3 length: 15 amino acids. The ends were cut back, 5 bases at V and 3 bases at J, with 11 bases in the middle. Germline CDR1 is PRHDT and CDR2 is FYEKMQ (reference sequence). CDR3 DNA: TGTGCCAGCAGCCCGACGACAGTTGGGGCCAACGTCCTGACTTTC. Translated, it gives CASSPTTVGANVLTF. Full variable domain (missing parts from reference TRBV13 and TRBJ2-6): AAGVIQSPRHLIKEKRETATLKCYPIPRHDTVYWYQQGPGQDPQFLISFYEKMQSDKGSIPDRFSAQQFSDYHSELNMSSLELGDSALYFCASSPTTVGANVLTFGAGSRLTVL.

The chain recombines TRBV19 with TRBJ2-7; 8 bases match TRBD1. CDR3 length: 13 residues. Germline V gene data show CDR1 as LNHDA and CDR2 as SQIVND (reference sequence). Trimming at V came to 6 bases and at J to 5 bases, leaving 6 bases not matched to a gene. CDR3 bases: TGTGCCAGTAGCCTACAGGGGGGCCACGAGCAGTACTTC. Protein sequence: CASSLQGGHEQYF.

The chain recombines TRBV4-3 with TRBJ1-5; the D is unclear. CDR1 is LGHNA and CDR2 is YSLEER in the germline V gene. The CDR3 totals 15 residues. Trimming took off 0 bases at V and 0 bases at J, with 6 bases between the two ends. For the CDR3, the DNA is TGCGCCAGCAGCCAAGAACACACTAGCAATCAGCCCCAGCATTTT. As protein: CASSQEHTSNQPQHF.

The chain has TRBV6-6 and TRBJ2-7; a weak D match, TRBD2 (6 bases). Trimming removed 2 bases from V and 11 bases from J, with 10 bases in between. The CDR3 contains 11 residues. Looked up from germline, CDR1 is MNHNY and CDR2 is SVGAGI (reference sequence). The CDR3 DNA reads TGTGCCAGCAGTTACAACCAGCGGGAGTACTTC. The encoded protein is CASSYNQREYF.

V usage is TRBV28 and J usage is TRBJ2-7; D uncertain. The CDR3 has 12 residues. V shed 6 bases and J shed 4 bases, with 10 bases lying between them. In germline, CDR1 is MDHEN, CDR2 SYDVKM. CDR3 in amino acids: CASRDPGYEQYF. The CDR3 DNA is TGTGCCAGCAGGGATCCGGGTTACGAGCAGTACTTC. Full variable domain (missing parts from reference TRBV28 and TRBJ2-7): DVKVTQSSRYLVKRTGEKVFLECVQDMDHENMFWYRQDPGLGLRLIYFSYDVKMKEKGDIPEGYSVSREKKERFSLILESASTNQTSMYLCASRDPGYEQYFGPGTRLTVT.

This chain connects TRBV9 to TRBJ2-2, with 8 bases identical to TRBD2. The CDR3 is 16 residues long. J lost 2 bases, V lost 0 bases, and 3 bases had no gene match. Germline V gives CDR1 SGDLS, CDR2 YYNGEE. The CDR3 DNA follows: TGTGCCAGCAGCGTAGAGGCGGGGGGAAACACCGGGGAGCTGTTTTTT. This encodes CASSVEAGGNTGELFF.

The chain joins TRBV9 to TRBJ2-6, with D possibly TRBD2 on 5 matching bases. V was shortened by 10 bases and J by 7 bases, with 12 bases between the two germline ends. Looked up from germline, CDR1 is SGDLS and CDR2 is YYNGEE. The CDR3 is 12 residues long. The CDR3 spells CAGPPGANVLTF. For the CDR3, the DNA is TGTGCCGGACCCCCGGGAGCCAACGTCCTGACTTTC.

This rearrangement joins TRBV4-1 to TRBJ2-7; possible D gene TRBD2, 6 bases. Germline V lookup: CDR1 MGHRA, CDR2 YSYEKL. The CDR3 consists of 15 residues. Trimming left V 1 base short and J 4 bases short, with 14 bases between. This CDR3 is CASSQGRERHYEQYF. CDR3 sequence (DNA): TGCGCCAGCAGCCAAGGCCGGGAGCGGCATTACGAGCAGTACTTC.

The chain links TRBV27 to TRBJ2-7; TRBD1 aligns across 9 bases. The CDR3 is 13 residues long. After removal of 5 bases from V and 3 bases from J, the junction contained 2 bases not matched to a gene. Germline CDR1 reads MNHEY; CDR2 reads SMNVEV (reference sequence). The CDR3 reads CASSGTGNYEQYF. The DNA of the CDR3 is TGTGCCAGCAGTGGGACAGGGAACTACGAGCAGTACTTC.

The count of this clone is one. The J gene is TRBJ2-5, the V gene TRBV10-1, with D perhaps TRBD2 (7 bases). Germline CDR1 reads WNHNN; CDR2 reads SYGVQD (reference sequence). Deletions cut 2 bases from V and 5 bases from J, with 18 bases between. This CDR3 contains 16 residues. The CDR3, as DNA: TGCGCCAGCAGTGAGCCACGTTCGGGGGGCCTGGAGACCCAGTACTTC. It encodes CASSEPRSGGLETQYF.

The CDR3 DNA follows: TGTGCCAGTACGGCCCGAGGAGGCGCTAACACCGGGGAGCTGTTTTTT. Its translation: CASTARGGANTGELFF. V and J are TRBV19 and TRBJ2-2, with D possibly being TRBD2 (5 bases). The length of the CDR3 is 16 residues. With 7 bases removed from V and 2 bases from J, the gap between germline ends came to 17 bases. Looked up from germline, CDR1 is LNHDA and CDR2 is SQIVND (reference sequence). Full variable domain (remainder filled in from reference TRBV19 and TRBJ2-2): DGGITQSPKYLFRKEGQNVTLSCEQNLNHDAMYWYRQDPGQGLRLIYYSQIVNDFQKGDIAEGYSVSREKKESFPLTVTSAQKNPTAFYLCASTARGGANTGELFFGEGSRLTVL.

A single count supports this clone. This sequence joins TRBV28 and TRBJ2-1; no definite D call. The CDR3 sequence is 15 residues long. Per germline, CDR1 MDHEN and CDR2 SYDVKM. V lost 0 bases and J lost 8, with 14 bases in between. As DNA, the CDR3 is TGTGCCAGCAGTTTATGGGGCCAGGCTTCTCATGAGCAGTTCTTC. Residues: CASSLWGQASHEQFF.

The gene calls are TRBV28 and TRBJ2-5, with D possibly matching TRBD1 (5 bases). Germline loops: CDR1 MDHEN, CDR2 SYDVKM. The length of the CDR3 is 12 residues. Trimming stripped 5 bases from V and 11 bases from J, with 15 bases between. This CDR3 reads CASSPTPKGQYF. The CDR3 DNA reads as TGTGCCAGCAGTCCCACGCCGAAGGGGCAGTACTTC.

The V and J genes are TRBV15 and TRBJ1-5; a possible D gene is TRBD1 (6 bases). V was shortened by 0 bases and J by 3 bases, with 12 bases between the two germline ends. Germline loops: CDR1 LNHNV, CDR2 YYDKDF (reference sequence). The length of the CDR3 is 16 residues. The CDR3 bases are TGTGCCACCAGCAGAGATCAAGGGACACTCAATCAGCCCCAGCATTTT. Protein: CATSRDQGTLNQPQHF.

The rearrangement uses TRBV4-2 and TRBJ2-5; 12 bases line up with TRBD2. The CDR3 consists of 21 residues. Germline CDR1 LGHNA, CDR2 YNFKEQ. The V gene end was trimmed by 0 bases and the J gene end by 5 bases; junction bases not matched to a gene: 19. In nucleotides, the CDR3 is TGTGCCAGCAGCCAAGATTGGGGGTCTAGCGGGAGGGCCGATGGGGTTGAGACCCAGTACTTC. This sequence encodes CASSQDWGSSGRADGVETQYF.

The chain carries TRBV6-5 and TRBJ2-7, with D hard to call. The V and J ends lost 5 bases and 9 bases respectively, with 11 bases between them. The length of the CDR3 is 11 residues. CDR1 is MNHEY and CDR2 is SVGAGI in the germline V gene. CDR3 bases: TGTGCCAGCAGTGATTCGACTTCGCAGTACTTC. It yields the protein CASSDSTSQYF.

The gene calls are TRBV27 and TRBJ2-5; no clear D gene. CDR3 length: 18 amino acids. V was cut by 5 bases and J by 3 bases, with 25 bases left in between. Germline CDR1 and CDR2: MNHEY and SMNVEV (reference sequence). CDR3 region: CASSPLRWAQTQEETQYF. CDR3 nucleotides: TGTGCCAGCAGTCCCCTGCGTTGGGCACAAACGCAGGAAGAGACCCAGTACTTC.

V usage is TRBV5-4 and J usage is TRBJ2-5; D may be TRBD2 (5 bases). Trimming stripped 4 bases from V and 7 bases from J, with 17 bases between. CDR3 size: 14 residues. Per germline, CDR1 SGHNT and CDR2 YYREEE (reference sequence). CDR3: CASSASREGWTQYF. CDR3 nucleotide sequence: TGTGCCAGCAGCGCCTCTAGAGAGGGATGGACCCAGTACTTC.

The chain recombines TRBV4-3 with TRBJ2-3; 9 bases agree with TRBD2. The CDR3 covers 17 residues. V dropped 1 base and J dropped 3; count of bases not matched to a gene: 8. Germline V gives CDR1 LGHNA, CDR2 YSLEER. The CDR3 coding sequence is TGCGCCAGCAGCCAAGCCGGGACTAGCATCTCGACAGATACGCAGTATTTT. Its protein is CASSQAGTSISTDTQYF.

The chain uses TRBV6-6 and TRBJ2-6; the D gene is possibly TRBD2 (5 bases). Germline CDR1 MNHNY, CDR2 SVGAGI (reference sequence). This CDR3 is 16 amino acids long. Trimming removed 8 bases at V and 0 bases at J, with 14 bases between. The CDR3 loop reads CASGQRRSSGANVLTF. The CDR3 nucleotides read TGTGCCAGCGGGCAGCGGCGAAGCTCTGGGGCCAACGTCCTGACTTTC.

This sequence joins TRBV6-1 and TRBJ2-1; 8 bases match TRBD2. The germline gives CDR1 MNHNS, CDR2 SASEGT. The CDR3 length is 12 residues. V lost 6 bases and J lost 9; bases outside the gene matches: 4. The CDR3 protein is CASRSGSSEQFF. In nucleotides, the CDR3 is TGTGCCAGCAGAAGCGGGAGTAGTGAGCAGTTCTTC.